A selection of T cell receptor beta chains follows, all from one sample in a study of T cell repertoires in cytomegalovirus infection. MiXCR, applied by TCRdb to the reads, yields one record per CDR3 protein. The sample comprises about 63,000 distinct CDR3 sequences, around 20% of which are singletons, and 65% to 85% rests with the top ten. These receptors lack a known antigen. Sequencing was performed on CD8+ T cells from cultured PBMCs, taken from culture after CMV antigen stimulation. The receptor set was obtained from a human donor in good health (CMV status not recorded). Some clones in this sample may be carry-over from other donors' samples. CDR3s include the opening cysteine and the closing phenylalanine or tryptophan. D genes are given only for firm matches. Clone size is shown for a subset of rows, as once, few, many or a class of expanded clone.

D gene: TRBD1; clone size: .; J gene: TRBJ1-2; V gene: TRBV4-3; CDR3 DNA: TGCGCCAGCAGCCAAGATGATATAGGAGACAGGGAGGTCTATGGCTACACCTTC; CDR3 protein: CASSQDDIGDREVYGYTF
D gene: .; clone size: .; J gene: TRBJ1-1; V gene: TRBV7-8; CDR3 DNA: TGTGCCAGCAGCTTAGTTGCCACTGAAGCTTTCTTT; CDR3 protein: CASSLVATEAFF
D gene: TRBD2; clone size: few; J gene: TRBJ2-5; V gene: TRBV7-9; CDR3 DNA: TGTGCCAGCAGCCGCGGGACTAGCGGGCAAGAGACCCAGTACTTC; CDR3 protein: CASSRGTSGQETQYF
D gene: .; clone size: .; J gene: TRBJ1-6; V gene: TRBV18; CDR3 DNA: TGTGCCAGCTCGGCGACGAGAGCGGGACGGATAAATTCACCCCTCCACTTT; CDR3 protein: CASSATRAGRINSPLHF
D gene: TRBD1; clone size: .; J gene: TRBJ2-5; V gene: TRBV7-9; CDR3 DNA: TGTGCCAGCAGCCGATCGAGCACAGGGGGGGAGACCCAGTACTTC; CDR3 protein: CASSRSSTGGETQYF
D gene: .; clone size: .; J gene: TRBJ1-4; V gene: TRBV2; CDR3 DNA: TGTGCCAGCAGTGAGGGGACGCTGCCAACTAATGAAAAACTGTTTTTT; CDR3 protein: CASSEGTLPTNEKLFF
D gene: .; clone size: few; J gene: TRBJ2-2; V gene: TRBV5-6; CDR3 DNA: TGTGCCAGCAGCTCCGATCCGGGACTCTTCAACACCGGGGAGCTGTTTTTT; CDR3 protein: CASSSDPGLFNTGELFF
D gene: .; clone size: .; J gene: TRBJ1-2; V gene: TRBV12-3/TRBV12-4; CDR3 DNA: TGTGCCAGCAGTTTTAGCAGGGAGGATGGCTACACCTTC; CDR3 protein: CASSFSREDGYTF
D gene: .; clone size: many; J gene: TRBJ2-1; V gene: TRBV11-3; CDR3 DNA: TGTGCCAGCAGCTTAGGGGCCCTCTACAATGAGCAGTTCTTC; CDR3 protein: CASSLGALYNEQFF
D gene: TRBD1; clone size: .; J gene: TRBJ1-6; V gene: TRBV5-6; CDR3 DNA: TGTGCCAGCAGCTGGGATGGGGGACAGGGTCATTCACCCCTCCACTTT; CDR3 protein: CASSWDGGQGHSPLHF
D gene: .; clone size: few; J gene: TRBJ1-1; V gene: TRBV5-6; CDR3 DNA: TGTGCCAGCAGCCTCCAGAGGAACACTGAAGCTTTCTTT; CDR3 protein: CASSLQRNTEAFF
D gene: .; clone size: few; J gene: TRBJ2-3; V gene: TRBV4-1; CDR3 DNA: TGCGCCAGCAGCCACTCTACCCTCGGCACAGATACGCAGTATTTT; CDR3 protein: CASSHSTLGTDTQYF
D gene: .; clone size: .; J gene: TRBJ1-5; V gene: TRBV6-2/TRBV6-3; CDR3 DNA: TGTGCCAGCAGTTACGGGGACGAGGGTAGCAATCAGCCCCAGCATTTT; CDR3 protein: CASSYGDEGSNQPQHF
D gene: .; clone size: .; J gene: TRBJ2-7; V gene: TRBV20-1; CDR3 DNA: TGCAGTGCTAGAGATCTCGGCCCCGAAGGCTACGAGCAGTACTTC; CDR3 protein: CSARDLGPEGYEQYF
D gene: TRBD2; clone size: .; J gene: TRBJ2-1; V gene: TRBV7-2; CDR3 DNA: TGTGCCAGCAGCTTTGGACTAGCGGGGGGGGGCAATGAGCAGTTCTTC; CDR3 protein: CASSFGLAGGGNEQFF
D gene: .; clone size: once; J gene: TRBJ1-1; V gene: TRBV4-1; CDR3 DNA: TGCGCCAGCAGCCAAGAGTGGGGGAACACTGAAGCTTTCTTT; CDR3 protein: CASSQEWGNTEAFF
D gene: TRBD1; clone size: .; J gene: TRBJ1-5; V gene: TRBV12-3/TRBV12-4; CDR3 DNA: TGTGCCAGCAGTCTCTCTTTAGGGGGCTACGGCAATCAGCCCCAGCATTTT; CDR3 protein: CASSLSLGGYGNQPQHF
D gene: .; clone size: few; J gene: TRBJ1-1; V gene: TRBV7-2; CDR3 DNA: TGTGCCAGCAGCTCCGACGCAGTGAACACTGAAGCTTTCTTT; CDR3 protein: CASSSDAVNTEAFF
D gene: TRBD1; clone size: few; J gene: TRBJ1-1; V gene: TRBV28; CDR3 DNA: TGTGCCAGCAGTACCGGGACAGGGGCCTTATACACTGAAGCTTTCTTT; CDR3 protein: CASSTGTGALYTEAFF
D gene: TRBD1; clone size: many; J gene: TRBJ1-2; V gene: TRBV28; CDR3 DNA: TGTGCCAGCAGTCCTGACCGGGACAGGGGGCGTGGCTACACCTTC; CDR3 protein: CASSPDRDRGRGYTF
D gene: .; clone size: few; J gene: TRBJ1-1; V gene: TRBV9; CDR3 DNA: TGTGCCAGCAGCGTAGCTGGGGGGGTCGAAGCTTTCTTT; CDR3 protein: CASSVAGGVEAFF
D gene: .; clone size: .; J gene: TRBJ2-1; V gene: TRBV30; CDR3 DNA: TGTGCCTGGAGTAGTGGGGGAGATGAGCAGTTCTTC; CDR3 protein: CAWSSGGDEQFF
D gene: .; clone size: .; J gene: TRBJ1-6; V gene: TRBV4-1; CDR3 DNA: TGCGCCAGCAGCCAAGAGGGAGGAAATTCACCCCTCCACTTT; CDR3 protein: CASSQEGGNSPLHF
D gene: TRBD1; clone size: .; J gene: TRBJ1-6; V gene: TRBV6-2/TRBV6-3; CDR3 DNA: TGTGCCAGCAACCGACAGGGGTATAATTCACCCCTCCACTTT; CDR3 protein: CASNRQGYNSPLHF
D gene: TRBD2; clone size: few; J gene: TRBJ2-1; V gene: TRBV24-1; CDR3 DNA: TGTGCCACCAGTGATTTGCCCGGGGGGGCCTACAATGAGCAGTTCTTC; CDR3 protein: CATSDLPGGAYNEQFF
D gene: .; clone size: few; J gene: TRBJ2-1; V gene: TRBV12-3/TRBV12-4; CDR3 DNA: TGTGCCAGCAGCCCCGAGGGGGGGTACTACAATGAGCAGTTCTTC; CDR3 protein: CASSPEGGYYNEQFF
D gene: .; clone size: .; J gene: TRBJ1-1; V gene: TRBV27; CDR3 DNA: TGTGCCAGCAGTTTATATGACGGAGAAGCTTTCTTT; CDR3 protein: CASSLYDGEAFF
D gene: TRBD2; clone size: .; J gene: TRBJ2-5; V gene: TRBV7-2; CDR3 DNA: TGTGCCAGCAGTTTTCTTCTAGCGGGGGGGCCGGAGACCCAGTACTTC; CDR3 protein: CASSFLLAGGPETQYF
D gene: .; clone size: few; J gene: TRBJ1-4; V gene: TRBV7-2; CDR3 DNA: TGTGCCAGCAGCTTAGAGAGGGCGACTAATGAAAAACTGTTTTTT; CDR3 protein: CASSLERATNEKLFF